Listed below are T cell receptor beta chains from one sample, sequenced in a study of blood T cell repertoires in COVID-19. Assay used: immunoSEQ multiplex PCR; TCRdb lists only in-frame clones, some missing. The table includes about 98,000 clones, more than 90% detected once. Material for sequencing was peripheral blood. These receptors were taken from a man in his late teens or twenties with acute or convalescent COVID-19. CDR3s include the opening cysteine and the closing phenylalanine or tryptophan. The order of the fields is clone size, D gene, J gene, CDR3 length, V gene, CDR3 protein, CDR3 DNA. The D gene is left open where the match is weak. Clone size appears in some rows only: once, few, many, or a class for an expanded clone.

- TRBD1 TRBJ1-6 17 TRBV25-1 CASSARDRGSYNSPLHF TGTGCCAGCAGTGCCCGAGACAGGGGGTCCTATAATTCACCCCTCCACTTT
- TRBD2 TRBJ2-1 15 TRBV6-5 CASRRVGTSGASGLF TGTGCCAGCAGGAGGGTGGGGACTAGCGGGGCGAGCGGGCTCTTC
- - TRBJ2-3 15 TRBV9 CASSVVGWITDTQYF TGTGCCAGCAGCGTAGTGGGCTGGATCACAGATACGCAGTATTTT
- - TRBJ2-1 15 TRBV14 CASSLAPPSYNEQFF TGTGCCAGCAGCCTGGCTCCCCCGTCCTACAATGAGCAGTTCTTC
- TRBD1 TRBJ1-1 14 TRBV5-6 CASRWGQGNTEAFF TGTGCCAGCAGATGGGGACAGGGGAACACTGAAGCTTTCTTT
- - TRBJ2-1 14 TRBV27 CASSTRGPYNEQFF TGTGCCAGCAGTACCAGGGGTCCCTACAATGAGCAGTTCTTC
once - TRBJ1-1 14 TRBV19 CASSPFRGSTEAFF TGTGCCAGTAGTCCTTTTCGGGGTTCAACTGAAGCTTTCTTT
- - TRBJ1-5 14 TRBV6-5 CASSYRGSDQPQHF TGTGCCAGCAGTTACAGGGGGTCTGATCAGCCCCAGCATTTT
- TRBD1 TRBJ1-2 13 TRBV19 CASSFPGQRGYTF TGTGCCAGTAGTTTTCCGGGACAGAGAGGCTACACCTTC
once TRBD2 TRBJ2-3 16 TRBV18 CASSPSQRGVTDTQYF TGTGCCAGCTCACCATCCCAGCGGGGGGTCACAGATACGCAGTATTTT
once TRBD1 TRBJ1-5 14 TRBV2 CASGRQGGNQPQHF TGTGCCAGCGGAAGACAGGGCGGCAATCAGCCCCAGCATTTT
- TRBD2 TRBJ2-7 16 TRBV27 CASSLWGGLGSYEQYF TGTGCCAGCAGTTTATGGGGAGGGCTCGGTTCGTACGAGCAGTACTTC
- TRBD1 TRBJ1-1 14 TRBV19 CASSVGQQNTEAFF TGTGCCAGTAGCGTGGGACAGCAGAACACTGAAGCTTTCTTT
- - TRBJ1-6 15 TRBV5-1 CASSLEHTYNSPLHF TGCGCCAGCAGCTTGGAGCATACCTATAATTCACCCCTCCACTTT
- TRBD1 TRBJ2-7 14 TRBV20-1 CSASFTGAVYEQYF TGCAGTGCTAGTTTTACAGGGGCCGTCTACGAGCAGTACTTC
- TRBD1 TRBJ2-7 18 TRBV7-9 CASTPGVARTGSSYEQYF TGTGCCAGCACCCCGGGTGTCGCTCGGACAGGGAGCTCCTACGAGCAGTACTTC
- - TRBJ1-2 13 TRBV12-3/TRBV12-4 CASRSTGPDGYTF TGTGCCAGCCGTTCCACAGGGCCCGATGGCTACACCTTC
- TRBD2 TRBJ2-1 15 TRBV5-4 CASSSYGTRGNEQFF TGTGCCAGCAGCAGCTATGGGACTAGGGGGAATGAGCAGTTCTTC
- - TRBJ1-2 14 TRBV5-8 CASSLVGESYGYTF TGTGCCAGCAGCTTGGTTGGAGAGAGCTATGGCTACACCTTC
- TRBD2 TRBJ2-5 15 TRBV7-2 CASSLTAAGEETQYF TGTGCCAGCAGCTTAACGGCAGCGGGGGAGGAGACCCAGTACTTC
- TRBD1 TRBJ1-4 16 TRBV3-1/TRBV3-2 CASSYRGQGRNEKLFF TGTGCCAGCAGCTACCGAGGACAGGGTCGGAATGAAAAACTGTTTTTT
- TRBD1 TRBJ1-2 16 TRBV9 CASSPRQGSFNYGYTF TGTGCCAGCAGCCCCCGACAGGGTTCTTTTAACTATGGCTACACCTTC
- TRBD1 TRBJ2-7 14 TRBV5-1 CASSLTGGRSEQYF TGCGCCAGCAGCTTAACAGGGGGAAGAAGCGAGCAGTACTTC
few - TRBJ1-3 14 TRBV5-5 CASSLGNSGNTIYF TGTGCCAGCAGTCTCGGGAACTCCGGAAACACCATATATTTT